The TCR beta chain under discussion was sequenced for a study of blood T cell repertoires in COVID-19. Study-level information: The samples span acute and convalescent COVID-19 from the United States, Italy and Spain.

In the authors' workflow: Reference gene primer amplification gave estimated nucleated cell counts. Only in-frame clones appear in the TCRdb table, and some are missing; sequencing was by immunoSEQ multiplex PCR. The V and J calls and the clone size are those of that table, but D and trimming were determined from the DNA. The repertoire holds about 240,000 clones, roughly 87% seen once, with 2.6% in the top ten. Cohort placement rested on clinical history that participants reported themselves. V was clipped by 2 bases and J by 4 bases, with 11 bases between them. Germline CDR1 and CDR2: MDHEN and SYDVKM. This CDR3 contains 14 residues.

This clonotype originated in a woman aged 30 to 39 with acute COVID-19. The chain uses TRBV28 and TRBJ1-2, with D possibly TRBD1 on 5 matching bases. Sample: PBMCs or T cells enriched from blood (not recorded which). The CDR3 sequence is CASSLTGVSYGYTF. The CDR3 nucleotides read TGTGCCAGCAGTTTAACAGGAGTCTCCTATGGCTACACCTTC.